The 28 T cell receptor beta chains below were found in one sample sequenced in a study of blood T cell repertoires in COVID-19. Libraries were prepared by immunoSEQ multiplex PCR; TCRdb keeps only in-frame clonotypes and omits some of them. Among approximately 250,000 clones listed, 90% were seen once. Material for sequencing was PBMCs or T cells enriched from blood (not recorded which). The receptors were sampled from a woman in her twenties or thirties with acute COVID-19.

This chain joins TRBV10-1 and TRBJ2-1; 14 positions agree with TRBD2. The CDR3 is made up of 19 amino acids. J was trimmed by 4 bases and V by 7 bases; bases with no gene match: 15. The V gene's germline CDR1 is WNHNN and CDR2 SYGVQD (reference sequence). Written as DNA, the CDR3 is TGCGCCAGCATTTCACCGGGACTAGCGGGAGCGAGGGAATACAATGAGCAGTTCTTC. Protein sequence: CASISPGLAGAREYNEQFF.

J is TRBJ2-5 and V is TRBV28; 7 bases map to TRBD1. The junction had 11 bases not matched to a gene; V was cut back by 5 bases and J by 2 bases. The germline V gene encodes CDR1 MDHEN and CDR2 SYDVKM. The CDR3 loop spans 16 amino acids. In DNA, the CDR3 is TGTGCCAGCAGTGCACCACTCCGGGACAGTCAAGAGACCCAGTACTTC. This sequence encodes CASSAPLRDSQETQYF.

The chain is built from TRBV15 and TRBJ1-1; 9 nucleotides align to TRBD1. V was pared by 4 bases and J by 1 base, with 7 bases of the junction left unmatched. Germline loops: CDR1 LNHNV, CDR2 YYDKDF (reference sequence). The CDR3 extends over 16 amino acids. Written as DNA, the CDR3 is TGTGCCACCAGCACTCTTACGGGACAGGGGAACACTGAAGCTTTCTTT. Protein product: CATSTLTGQGNTEAFF.

This clone came up once. The chain joins TRBV6-5 to TRBJ2-2, with 8 positions matching TRBD2. CDR3 length: 15 amino acids. Trimming removed 6 bases from V and 6 bases from J; junction bases left unmatched: 9. Germline assignment: CDR1 MNHEY and CDR2 SVGAGI. CDR3 amino acids: CASRGIAGTPGELFF. Written as DNA, the CDR3 is TGTGCCAGCAGGGGAATAGCGGGAACTCCCGGGGAGCTGTTTTTT.

The chain couples TRBV27 to TRBJ2-7; TRBD2 matches 12 bases. Trimming removed 2 bases from V and 3 bases from J; junction bases left unmatched: 14. The CDR3 covers 19 residues. Germline V gives CDR1 MNHEY, CDR2 SMNVEV (reference sequence). The CDR3 nucleotides are TGTGCCAGCAGTTTACGCCCTAGCGGGAGGGCCAATTCCCGCTACGAGCAGTACTTC. This gives the protein CASSLRPSGRANSRYEQYF.

This clone is a singleton in its sample. The chain carries TRBV10-3 and TRBJ1-1, with a weak D call TRBD1 (6 bases). Germline CDR1 and CDR2: ENHRY and SYGVKD. The CDR3 has 15 residues. V was cut by 6 bases and J by 1 base, with 15 bases left in between. The CDR3 nucleotides read TGTGCCATCAGCTCTTCGGGGGGCCCGAACACTGAAGCTTTCTTT. This codes for CAISSSGGPNTEAFF.

The chain joins TRBV2 to TRBJ2-7; D unresolved. CDR1 and CDR2 from the germline V gene are SNHLY and FYNNEI. V lost 7 bases and J lost 7, with 11 bases in between. The CDR3 consists of 11 residues. This CDR3 reads CASNDWAEQYF. The CDR3 nucleotides are TGTGCCAGCAATGATTGGGCGGAGCAGTACTTC. Using reference TRBV2 and TRBJ2-7 for the parts outside the CDR3, the full variable domain is EPEVTQTPSHQVTQMGQEVILRCVPISNHLYFYWYRQILGQKVEFLVSFYNNEISEKSEIFDDQFSVERPDGSNFTLKIRSTKLEDSAMYFCASNDWAEQYFGPGTRLTVT.

The CDR3 here is CASSRATGGIYGYTF. In DNA form, the CDR3 reads TGTGCCAGCAGCCGGGCGACAGGGGGGATCTATGGCTACACCTTC. V and J are TRBV7-8 and TRBJ1-2; 9 bases are shared with TRBD1. V dropped 5 bases and J dropped 4; count of bases not matched to a gene: 8. The CDR3 runs 15 residues. Germline lookup yields CDR1 SGHVS and CDR2 FQNEAQ. The variable domain in full, with the rest retrieved from reference TRBV7-8 and TRBJ1-2, is GAGVSQSPRYKVAKRGQDVALRCDPISGHVSLFWYQQALGQGPEFLTYFQNEAQLDKSGLPSDRFFAERPEGSVSTLKIQRTQQEDSAVYLCASSRATGGIYGYTFGSGTRLTVV.

The chain joins TRBV4-1 to TRBJ2-7; 15 bases match TRBD2. CDR1 and CDR2 (germline): MGHRA, YSYEKL. V dropped 4 bases and J dropped 0; count of bases not matched to a gene: 7. CDR3 size: 18 residues. The CDR3 sequence is CASSPPGLAGGSSYEQYF. CDR3 nucleotides: TGCGCCAGCAGCCCTCCGGGACTAGCGGGAGGAAGCTCCTACGAGCAGTACTTC.

The CDR3 coding sequence is TGTGCCAGCAGCCAAGAAAGGACAGGGGTCGGGGCCAACGTCCTGACTTTC. Residues: CASSQERTGVGANVLTF. This rearrangement joins TRBV3-1 (or the pseudogene TRBV3-2) to TRBJ2-6; 9 bases agree with TRBD1. Germline trimming cut 0 bases from V and 4 bases from J; bases unmatched to any gene: 4. The CDR3 contains 17 residues. Germline assignment: CDR1 LGHDT and CDR2 YNNKEL (reference sequence).

The chain joins TRBV6-2 or TRBV6-3 to TRBJ2-2; possibly TRBD1 for D (6 bases). V lost 6 bases to trimming and J lost 1 base, with 12 bases between them. The CDR3 covers 15 residues. The germline V gene has CDR1 MNHEY and CDR2 SVGEGT. The CDR3 nucleotides read TGTGCCAGCAGCCGATTGACAGGGAACACCGGGGAGCTGTTTTTT. Translating it yields CASSRLTGNTGELFF.

The chain couples TRBV7-2 to TRBJ2-1; 9 nucleotides line up with TRBD2. Germline-derived CDR1 and CDR2 are SGHTA and FQGNSA. The CDR3 loop spans 15 amino acids. With 4 bases clipped from V and 8 bases from J, the junction kept 9 bases outside the gene matches. The CDR3 DNA reads as TGTGCCAGCAGCTCCCTAGCGGGACTGGTGGATGAGCAGTTCTTC. This encodes CASSSLAGLVDEQFF.

The chain is built from TRBV10-3 and TRBJ2-3; 8 nucleotides line up with TRBD1. Germline V lookup: CDR1 ENHRY, CDR2 SYGVKD. The CDR3 loop spans 17 amino acids. V lost 2 bases and J lost 1; bases outside the gene matches: 8. CDR3 protein: CAISERPVGQGTDTQYF. CDR3 coding DNA: TGTGCCATCAGTGAGCGTCCGGTGGGACAGGGCACAGATACGCAGTATTTT.

This chain links TRBV4-1 with TRBJ2-7; D is unresolved. The V gene lost 4 bases and the J gene lost 6 bases, with 13 bases spanning the gap. This CDR3 contains 13 residues. Germline values: CDR1 MGHRA, CDR2 YSYEKL. CDR3: CASSPTPGFEQYF. DNA of the CDR3: TGCGCCAGCAGCCCAACCCCCGGGTTCGAGCAGTACTTC.

The chain couples TRBV5-1 to TRBJ1-6, with D possibly being TRBD1 (6 bases). The CDR3 loop spans 14 amino acids. In germline, CDR1 is SGHRS, CDR2 YFSETQ. With 7 bases removed from V and 7 bases from J, the gap between germline ends came to 15 bases. The CDR3 DNA sequence: TGCGCCAGCCCCCCTGGAAGGGGGAATTCACCCCTCCACTTT. Its translation is CASPPGRGNSPLHF.

J is TRBJ2-3 and V is TRBV24-1; the D gene is possibly TRBD1 (5 bases). This CDR3 has 15 amino acids. Germline CDR1 and CDR2: KGHDR and SFDVKD. V lost 3 bases and J lost 4, with 13 bases in between. The CDR3 region is CATSDLAGAPDTQYF. For the CDR3, the DNA is TGTGCCACCAGTGATCTTGCTGGGGCCCCAGATACGCAGTATTTT.

The J gene is TRBJ1-1, the V gene TRBV27; 10 bases agree with TRBD1. The germline V gene encodes CDR1 MNHEY and CDR2 SMNVEV (reference sequence). The CDR3 runs 13 residues. V lost 5 bases and J lost 11; bases outside the gene matches: 8. The CDR3 loop is CASSLMTGGYAFF. The CDR3 bases are TGTGCCAGCAGTCTAATGACAGGGGGCTACGCTTTCTTT.

The chain links TRBV28 to TRBJ2-7; TRBD1 agrees at 8 bases. The CDR3 is made up of 14 amino acids. Germline lookup yields CDR1 MDHEN and CDR2 SYDVKM. V lost 5 bases to trimming and J lost 6 bases; unmatched junction nucleotides: 9. The chain's CDR3 is CASSREQGAGEQYF. The CDR3 DNA reads as TGTGCCAGCAGTCGGGAGCAGGGGGCGGGCGAGCAGTACTTC.

V gene TRBV14 combines with J gene TRBJ1-2; D may be TRBD1 (6 bases). The germline V gene has CDR1 SGHDN and CDR2 FVKESK. Trimming took 4 bases from V and 3 from J, leaving 12 bases between them. The CDR3 is 14 amino acids. The CDR3 protein is CASSPGQQHYGYTF. DNA for the CDR3: TGTGCCAGCAGCCCCGGACAGCAACACTATGGCTACACCTTC. The complete variable domain, with remaining parts taken from reference TRBV14 and TRBJ1-2, reads EAGVTQFPSHSVIEKGQTVTLRCDPISGHDNLYWYRRVMGKEIKFLLHFVKESKQDESGMPNNRFLAERTGGTYSTLKVQPAELEDSGVYFCASSPGQQHYGYTFGSGTRLTVV.

V is TRBV12-5 and J is TRBJ2-2; a possible D gene is TRBD2 (6 bases). Germline loops: CDR1 LGHNT, CDR2 FRNRAP. V lost 3 bases, J lost 4 bases, and 15 bases lay in between. This CDR3 spans 16 amino acids. This CDR3 is CASGFGSEGFTGELFF. DNA of the CDR3: TGTGCTAGTGGTTTTGGTTCGGAGGGGTTCACCGGGGAGCTGTTTTTT.

The chain links TRBV6-5 to TRBJ2-3; unclear D gene. The CDR3 length is 14 residues. CDR1 is MNHEY, CDR2 SVGAGI, per germline. Trimming removed 0 bases at V and 3 bases at J, with 7 bases between. CDR3 sequence: CASSYSLSTDTQYF. CDR3 DNA: TGTGCCAGCAGTTACTCCCTCAGTACAGATACGCAGTATTTT.

The CDR3, as DNA: TGTGCCAGCAGCGGAAGAAACAGGGCTGGGGGTGAAAAACTGTTTTTT. Protein product: CASSGRNRAGGEKLFF. The chain joins TRBV11-2 to TRBJ1-4; D is possibly TRBD1 (6 bases). Trimming removed 5 bases at V and 7 bases at J, with 20 bases between. This CDR3 region has 16 residues. Germline assignment: CDR1 SGHAT and CDR2 FQNNGV.

The chain's CDR3 is CASRTWGGTNEKLFF. CDR3 bases: TGTGCCAGCAGAACATGGGGGGGAACTAATGAAAAACTGTTTTTT. The chain recombines TRBV27 with TRBJ1-4; weak D call: TRBD1 (5 bases). V shed 6 bases and J shed 1 base, with 12 bases lying between them. The germline CDR1 and CDR2 sequences are MNHEY and SMNVEV (reference sequence). The CDR3 spans 15 residues. Variable domain in full (rest from reference TRBV27 and TRBJ1-4): EAQVTQNPRYLITVTGKKLTVTCSQNMNHEYMSWYRQDPGLGLRQIYYSMNVEVTDKGDVPEGYKVSRKEKRNFPLILESPSPNQTSLYFCASRTWGGTNEKLFFGSGTQLSVL.

This chain uses TRBV7-8 with TRBJ2-5; D remains unclear. This CDR3 has 13 residues. Germline V gene lookup returns CDR1 SGHVS and CDR2 FQNEAQ. The V and J ends lost 4 bases and 1 base respectively, with 7 bases between them. This CDR3 is CASSSYLQETQYF. DNA of the CDR3: TGTGCCAGCAGCTCTTATCTCCAAGAGACCCAGTACTTC.

This chain connects TRBV28 to TRBJ1-5, with D possibly TRBD1 on 6 matching bases. The CDR3 spans 20 residues. V dropped 5 bases and J dropped 0 bases, with 26 bases sitting between them. Looked up from germline, CDR1 is MDHEN and CDR2 is SYDVKM. The CDR3 spells CASSRRGGHRKAYSNQPQHF. CDR3 DNA sequence: TGTGCCAGCAGTCGGAGGGGGGGACACAGGAAGGCTTATAGCAATCAGCCCCAGCATTTT. Looking up the rest from reference TRBV28 and TRBJ1-5 gives the full variable domain: DVKVTQSSRYLVKRTGEKVFLECVQDMDHENMFWYRQDPGLGLRLIYFSYDVKMKEKGDIPEGYSVSREKKERFSLILESASTNQTSMYLCASSRRGGHRKAYSNQPQHFGDGTRLSIL.

The chain recombines TRBV19 with TRBJ1-1; the D is unclear. Trimming left V 1 base short and J 2 bases short, with 8 bases between. CDR1 and CDR2 from the germline V gene are LNHDA and SQIVND (reference sequence). The CDR3 is made up of 14 amino acids. The DNA for the CDR3 is TGTGCCAGTAGTATAGTAACCAGTAACACTGAAGCTTTCTTT. Translating gives CASSIVTSNTEAFF.

The rearrangement joins TRBV7-2 to TRBJ2-7, with 9 nucleotides matching TRBD1. The V gene's germline CDR1 is SGHTA and CDR2 FQGNSA. Germline trimming cut 1 base from V and 7 bases from J; bases unmatched to any gene: 8. The CDR3 is 15 amino acids. The CDR3 protein is CASSLGDRVSGEQYF. CDR3 bases: TGTGCCAGCAGCTTAGGGGACAGGGTGTCGGGGGAGCAGTACTTC.

The gene calls are TRBV18 and TRBJ1-5; 9 bases align to TRBD1. This CDR3 is 14 amino acids long. From germline, CDR1 is KGHSH and CDR2 LQKENI. V was pared by 4 bases and J by 10 bases, with 8 bases of the junction left unmatched. CDR3 in DNA: TGTGCCAGCTCACAACAGGGGGCCTCCAATCCCCAGCATTTT. Translating gives CASSQQGASNPQHF.